These 8 T cell receptor beta chains were sequenced from one sample in a study of blood T cell repertoires in COVID-19. Data came from immunoSEQ multiplex PCR; TCRdb stores just in-frame clones and leaves some out. The sample contains about 200,000 clones, 82% of which appear only once. Input material: peripheral blood. These receptors all come from a woman between 65 and 79 years old with COVID-19, enrolled during active disease.

The chain combines TRBV7-8 with TRBJ1-2; no clear D. Germline CDR1 SGHVS, CDR2 FQNEAQ. The germline V and J ends were trimmed by 5 bases and 12 bases, with 7 bases remaining between them. This CDR3 contains 9 residues. The CDR3 here is CASSPLHTF. CDR3 in DNA: TGTGCCAGCAGCCCCCTACACACCTTC.

V is TRBV29-1 and J is TRBJ1-1; D gene uncertain. This CDR3 comprises 10 residues. The V gene lost 4 bases and the J gene lost 10 bases, with 10 bases spanning the gap. Germline CDR1 SQVTM, CDR2 ANQGSEA. The CDR3 DNA is TGCAGCGTTGGGGAGAAAGTAGCTTTCTTT. Translating it yields CSVGEKVAFF.

The chain is built from TRBV6-5 and TRBJ2-7, with 11 bases lining up with TRBD2. Germline CDR1 MNHEY, CDR2 SVGAGI. With V trimmed by 9 bases and J by 5 bases, 3 bases remained unmatched. The length of the CDR3 is 12 residues. CDR3 nucleotides: TGTGCCAGTACTAGCGGGAGAGACGAGCAGTACTTC. Amino acids: CASTSGRDEQYF.

This sequence joins TRBV9 and TRBJ2-1; D remains unclear. This CDR3 has 15 residues. The germline gives CDR1 SGDLS, CDR2 YYNGEE. V lost 4 bases, J lost 4 bases, and 15 bases lay in between. This CDR3 is CASSSDSHQYNEQFF. CDR3 in DNA: TGTGCCAGCAGCTCTGACTCCCACCAATACAATGAGCAGTTCTTC.

This rearrangement joins TRBV5-4 to TRBJ2-7; the match to TRBD1 covers 8 bases. CDR3 length: 15 residues. The V gene's germline CDR1 is SGHNT and CDR2 YYREEE (reference sequence). J gave up 5 bases and V 5 bases, and 12 bases lay outside the gene matches. The CDR3: CASSRQPGQANEQYF. The CDR3 nucleotides read TGTGCCAGCAGTCGTCAACCGGGACAGGCCAACGAGCAGTACTTC.

Only a few counts were recorded for this clone. The chain couples TRBV2 to TRBJ1-5; 8 bases line up with TRBD1. Germline values: CDR1 SNHLY, CDR2 FYNNEI. Losses at the gene ends were 5 bases for V and 7 bases for J; bases not matched to a gene: 7. The CDR3 totals 14 residues. The CDR3 nucleotides are TGTGCCAGCAGTCCAGGACAGGGAAGACAGCCCCAGCATTTT. It specifies CASSPGQGRQPQHF.

In the case of this clone: Other DNA sequences in the same sample also yield this CDR3. V usage is TRBV7-9 and J usage is TRBJ2-3; no clear D. Germline CDR1 reads SEHNR; CDR2 reads FQNEAQ (reference sequence). This CDR3 is 12 amino acids long. V lost 5 bases to trimming and J lost 1 base, with 4 bases between them. The CDR3 reads CASSRGTDTQYF. Written as DNA, the CDR3 is TGTGCCAGCAGCCGGGGCACAGATACGCAGTATTTT.

The V gene is TRBV9, the J gene TRBJ1-2; 7 bases match TRBD1. V was pared by 4 bases and J by 5 bases, with 5 bases of the junction left unmatched. Germline V gene sequence: CDR1 SGDLS, CDR2 YYNGEE. This CDR3 spans 13 amino acids. In DNA, the CDR3 is TGTGCCAGCAGCAAGGAACAGGGGTATGGCTACACCTTC. Protein sequence: CASSKEQGYGYTF.